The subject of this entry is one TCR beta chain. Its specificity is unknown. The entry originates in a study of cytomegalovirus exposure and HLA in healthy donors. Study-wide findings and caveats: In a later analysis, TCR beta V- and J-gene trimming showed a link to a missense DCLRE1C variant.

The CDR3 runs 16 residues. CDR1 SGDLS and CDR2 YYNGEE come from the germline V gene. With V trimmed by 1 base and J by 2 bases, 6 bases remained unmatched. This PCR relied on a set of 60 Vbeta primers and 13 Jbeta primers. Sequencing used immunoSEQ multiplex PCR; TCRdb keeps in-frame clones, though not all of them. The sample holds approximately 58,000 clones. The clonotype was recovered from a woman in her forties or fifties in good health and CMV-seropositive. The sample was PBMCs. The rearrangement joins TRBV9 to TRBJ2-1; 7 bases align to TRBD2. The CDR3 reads CASSVLGRGTYNEQFF. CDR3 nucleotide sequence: TGTGCCAGCAGCGTATTGGGGCGGGGGACCTACAATGAGCAGTTCTTC.